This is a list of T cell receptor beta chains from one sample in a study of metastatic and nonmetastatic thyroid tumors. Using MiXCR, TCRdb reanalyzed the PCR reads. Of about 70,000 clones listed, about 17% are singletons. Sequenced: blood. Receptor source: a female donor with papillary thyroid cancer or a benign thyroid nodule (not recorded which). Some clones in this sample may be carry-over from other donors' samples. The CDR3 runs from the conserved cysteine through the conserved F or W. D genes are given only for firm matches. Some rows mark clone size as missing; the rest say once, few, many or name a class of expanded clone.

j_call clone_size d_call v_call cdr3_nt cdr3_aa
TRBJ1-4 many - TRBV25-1 TGTGCCAGCGGACGGGTCGCAGGTTCAGATGAAAAACTGTTTTTT CASGRVAGSDEKLFF
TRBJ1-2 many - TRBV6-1 TGTGCCAGCAGTCAGCAACAGTTCTATGGCTACACCTTC CASSQQQFYGYTF
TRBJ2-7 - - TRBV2 TGTGCCAGCAGTGACCGACAGAGCCCCTACGAGCAGTACTTC CASSDRQSPYEQYF
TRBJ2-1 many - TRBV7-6 TGTGCCAGCAGCTTAGTGGGCCTTAATAATTGGGTTACGGGCAATGAGCAGTTCTTC CASSLVGLNNWVTGNEQFF
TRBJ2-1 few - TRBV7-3 TGTGCCAGCAGCTTGAACCCCTCTCGAAATGAGCAGTTCTTC CASSLNPSRNEQFF
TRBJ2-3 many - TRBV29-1 TGCAGCGTCTGGAGGGATGCTAGCACAGATACGCAGTATTTT CSVWRDASTDTQYF
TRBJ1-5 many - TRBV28 TGTGCCAGCAGTTTAGCAGGGTCGGAAGTCGATCAGCCCCAGCATTTT CASSLAGSEVDQPQHF
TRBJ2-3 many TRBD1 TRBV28 TGTGCCAGCGGACAGGGCACAGATACGCAGTATTTT CASGQGTDTQYF
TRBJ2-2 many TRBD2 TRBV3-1 TGTGCCAGCAGCCAAGTTCTAGCGGCGAACACCGGGGAGCTGTTTTTT CASSQVLAANTGELFF
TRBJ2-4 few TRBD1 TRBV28 TGTGCCAGCACTATGGGACAGAGGAACATTCAGTACTTC CASTMGQRNIQYF
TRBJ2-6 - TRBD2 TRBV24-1 TGTGCCACCAGTGCCGAAGGAGTAGCGGGTACCTCTGGGGCCAACGTCCTGACTTTC CATSAEGVAGTSGANVLTF
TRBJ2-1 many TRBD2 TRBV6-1 TGTGCCAGCAGTGAGACTAGCGGGTCCTACAATGAGCAGTTCTTC CASSETSGSYNEQFF
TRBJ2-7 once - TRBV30 TGTGCCTGGAGTGAAAACAGGTTAAGCGAGCAGTACTTC CAWSENRLSEQYF